A single T cell receptor (beta chain) is shown here with its context. Being one base from a much bigger clone, this may be a read error. The CDR3 carries no conserved terminal phenylalanine or tryptophan, so it likely arises from a read error. The CDR3 extends over 15 amino acids. The V end lost 0 bases, the J end lost 5 bases, and 15 bases lay between the germline ends. Germline lookup yields CDR1 SGHRS and CDR2 YFSETQ. This record belongs to a study of neurological immune-mediated disorders. TCRdb used MiXCR to reprocess the 5' RACE reads, holding one entry per CDR3 protein. The table shows 31,000 or so distinct CDR3 sequences, with about 1.6% occurring only once.

The receptor's source is a woman aged 25-40 years with multiple sclerosis. The sample comprised PBMCs. The V gene is TRBV5-1, the J gene TRBJ2-7, with D possibly matching TRBD2 (7 bases). The CDR3: CASSLGGGLMDEQYL. The CDR3 nucleotides read TGCGCCAGCAGCTTGGGCGGGGGCTTAATGGACGAGCAGTACCTC.